Each of the 2 T cell receptor beta chains below was sequenced from the same sample in a study of cytomegalovirus exposure and HLA in healthy donors. The PCR employed 60 Vbeta primers together with 13 Jbeta primers. This table comes from immunoSEQ multiplex PCR, and its TCRdb copy is limited to in-frame clones, with some not included. The sample has 45,000 to 55,000 clones. Sequences were obtained from PBMCs. These receptors originate from a woman between 45 and 65 years old in good health and CMV-seropositive.

This chain uses TRBV20-1 with TRBJ2-5, with D uncertain. V dropped 3 bases and J dropped 5 bases, with 4 bases sitting between them. Per germline, CDR1 DFQATT and CDR2 SNEGSKA (reference sequence). The CDR3 runs 10 residues. This chain's CDR3 is CSASGETQYF. The CDR3 nucleotides are TGCAGTGCTAGCGGGGAGACCCAGTACTTC.

The chain combines TRBV2 with TRBJ2-1; D is possibly TRBD2 (6 bases). This CDR3 is 11 amino acids long. Trimming cost V 9 bases and J 11 bases, with 14 bases left between them. Germline CDR1 is SNHLY and CDR2 is FYNNEI. Here the CDR3 reads CASRLDGKQFF. The DNA for the CDR3 is TGTGCCAGTAGACTAGATGGTAAGCAGTTCTTC.